This passage covers 8 T cell receptor beta chains from one sample sequenced in a study of blood T cells in healthy people across ages. PCR was performed a second time for 7 to 11 cycles using a sample-barcoded 5' primer and a J-beta primer mix. Each CDR3 protein gets one entry after TCRdb re-called the 5' RACE reads with MiXCR. The repertoire includes roughly 500,000 distinct CDR3 sequences, roughly 29% of them detected once, and less than 20% sits in the top ten. Sequenced material: blood. The receptors derive from a woman between 65 and 79 years old in good health.

The chain joins TRBV7-2 to TRBJ2-7, with D possibly matching TRBD1 (6 bases). Trimming left V 5 bases short and J 6 bases short, with 11 bases between. In germline, CDR1 is SGHTA, CDR2 FQGNSA. The CDR3 has 12 residues. The CDR3 reads CASSVQGFEQYF. In DNA, the CDR3 is TGTGCCAGCAGCGTTCAGGGGTTCGAGCAGTACTTC.

As regards this clonotype: Mismatch with germline at one junction end may stem from a read error. The chain carries TRBV9 and TRBJ2-5, with D uncertain. CDR1 is SGDLS, CDR2 YYNGEE, per germline. The CDR3 contains 13 residues. The CDR3 loop reads CASSVAQQETLYF. The CDR3 region has the DNA TGTGCCAGCAGCGTAGCCCAGCAGGAGACCCTGTACTTC.

The chain combines TRBV29-1 with TRBJ2-5, with 8 nucleotides matching TRBD2. Gene TRBJ2-7 matches the end of the DNA better, so the J call may be wrong. CDR3 size: 12 residues. In germline, CDR1 is SQVTM, CDR2 ANQGSEA. CDR3 bases: TGCAGCGTTGACCGGGGGGGATCCGAGCAGTACTTC. This translates into CSVDRGGSEQYF.

CDR3 sequence (DNA): TGTGCTAGTGGTCTCTTTGGCCGGGACAGGTACTTC. This codes for CASGLFGRDRYF. The chain has TRBV12-5 and TRBJ2-4; 7 bases align to TRBD1. This CDR3 region has 12 residues. V was clipped by 5 bases and J by 15 bases; unmatched bases: 10. Germline V gene lookup returns CDR1 LGHNT and CDR2 FRNRAP.

This clonotype was observed a handful of times. The chain couples TRBV6-1 to TRBJ2-5; 7 bases are shared with TRBD2. The germline V gene has CDR1 MNHNS and CDR2 SASEGT. The length of the CDR3 is 15 residues. V was pared by 2 bases and J by 7 bases, with 10 bases of the junction left unmatched. This chain's CDR3 is CASSELWREGGTQYF. The CDR3 DNA follows: TGTGCCAGCAGTGAACTGTGGAGGGAGGGTGGGACCCAGTACTTC.

The sample holds a few counts of this clonotype. The gene calls are TRBV3-1 and TRBJ1-3; D remains ambiguous. Trimming took 1 base from V and 0 from J, leaving 10 bases between them. The CDR3 is made up of 16 amino acids. Germline CDR1 LGHDT, CDR2 YNNKEL (reference sequence). The CDR3 DNA reads as TGTGCCAGCAGCCAAGTCCCACCGGCCTCTGGAAACACCATATATTTT. It yields the protein CASSQVPPASGNTIYF.

This clonotype was found a few times. CDR3 in DNA: TGTGCCAGCAGTTCGACACGCGGAAACACCATATATTTT. The encoded protein is CASSSTRGNTIYF. This chain joins TRBV6-5 and TRBJ1-3, with D unresolved. V lost 4 bases to trimming and J lost 4 bases, with 8 bases between them. Germline lookup yields CDR1 MNHEY and CDR2 SVGAGI. The CDR3 sequence is 13 residues long.

This clonotype turned up a few times. This sequence joins TRBV20-1 and TRBJ2-5; 10 positions match TRBD2. The DNA end is more similar to TRBJ2-1, so the J call may be wrong. The CDR3 is made up of 14 amino acids. Looked up from germline, CDR1 is DFQATT and CDR2 is SNEGSKA (reference sequence). DNA for the CDR3: TGCAGTGCCGTTCGAGCTAGCGGGGGCAATGAGCAGTTCTTC. This translates into CSAVRASGGNEQFF.